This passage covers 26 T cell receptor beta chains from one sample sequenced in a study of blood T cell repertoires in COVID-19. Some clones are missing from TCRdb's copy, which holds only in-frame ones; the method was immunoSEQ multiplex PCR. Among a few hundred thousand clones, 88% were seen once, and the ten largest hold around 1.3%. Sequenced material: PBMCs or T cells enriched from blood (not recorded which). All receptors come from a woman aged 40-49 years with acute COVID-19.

Written as DNA, the CDR3 is TGTGCCAGCTCACCACCCATCACCAGCGACAGGGGGCATGGCTACACCTTC. It is translated as CASSPPITSDRGHGYTF. The chain couples TRBV18 to TRBJ1-2; 10 bases are a match to TRBD1. This CDR3 has 17 amino acids. Germline-derived CDR1 and CDR2 are KGHSH and LQKENI. Trimming at V came to 0 bases and at J to 6 bases, leaving 10 bases not matched to a gene. Using reference TRBV18 and TRBJ1-2 for the parts outside the CDR3, the full variable domain is NAGVMQNPRHLVRRRGQEARLRCSPMKGHSHVYWYRQLPEEGLKFMVYLQKENIIDESGMPKERFSAEFPKEGPSILRIQQVVRGDSAAYFCASSPPITSDRGHGYTFGSGTRLTVV.

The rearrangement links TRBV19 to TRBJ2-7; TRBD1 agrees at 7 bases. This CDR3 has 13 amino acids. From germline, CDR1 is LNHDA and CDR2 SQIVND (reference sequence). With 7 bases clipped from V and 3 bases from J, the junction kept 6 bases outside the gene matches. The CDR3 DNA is TGTGCCAGTAAAGGGACAGAGGTCTACGAGCAGTACTTC. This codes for CASKGTEVYEQYF.

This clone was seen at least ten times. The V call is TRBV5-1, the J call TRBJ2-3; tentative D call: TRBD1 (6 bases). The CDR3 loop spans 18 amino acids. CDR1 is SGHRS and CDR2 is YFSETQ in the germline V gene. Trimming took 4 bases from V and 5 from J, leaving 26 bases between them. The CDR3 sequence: CASSGPSWQGRLRDTQYF. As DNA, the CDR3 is TGCGCCAGCAGCGGCCCTAGTTGGCAGGGGCGTTTGAGAGATACGCAGTATTTT. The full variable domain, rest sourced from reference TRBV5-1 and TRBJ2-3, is KAGVTQTPRYLIKTRGQQVTLSCSPISGHRSVSWYQQTPGQGLQFLFEYFSETQRNKGNFPGRFSGRQFSNSRSEMNVSTLELGDSALYLCASSGPSWQGRLRDTQYFGPGTRLTVL.

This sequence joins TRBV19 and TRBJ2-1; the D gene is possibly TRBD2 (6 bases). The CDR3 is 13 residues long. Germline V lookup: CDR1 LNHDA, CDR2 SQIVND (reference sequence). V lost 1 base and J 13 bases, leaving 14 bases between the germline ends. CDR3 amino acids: CASSIAPTRGQFF. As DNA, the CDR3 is TGTGCCAGTAGTATAGCCCCGACTAGGGGACAGTTCTTC.

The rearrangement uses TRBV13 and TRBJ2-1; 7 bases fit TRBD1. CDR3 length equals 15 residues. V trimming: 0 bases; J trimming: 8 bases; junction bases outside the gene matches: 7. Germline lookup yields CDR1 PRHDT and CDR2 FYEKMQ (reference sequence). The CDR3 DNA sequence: TGTGCCAGCAGCTTAGGCTGGGACAGACGGGATGAGCAGTTCTTC. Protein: CASSLGWDRRDEQFF. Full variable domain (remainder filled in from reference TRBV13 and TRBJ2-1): AAGVIQSPRHLIKEKRETATLKCYPIPRHDTVYWYQQGPGQDPQFLISFYEKMQSDKGSIPDRFSAQQFSDYHSELNMSSLELGDSALYFCASSLGWDRRDEQFFGPGTRLTVL.

CDR3 loop: CASSYLSGRWNSNQPQHF. DNA for the CDR3: TGTGCCAGCAGTTACTTAAGCGGCAGGTGGAATAGCAATCAGCCCCAGCATTTT. The chain links TRBV6-2 or TRBV6-3 to TRBJ1-5; D not certain. There are 18 residues in the CDR3. V was pared by 1 base and J by 0 bases, with 16 bases between. Germline CDR1 reads MNHEY; CDR2 reads SVGEGT.

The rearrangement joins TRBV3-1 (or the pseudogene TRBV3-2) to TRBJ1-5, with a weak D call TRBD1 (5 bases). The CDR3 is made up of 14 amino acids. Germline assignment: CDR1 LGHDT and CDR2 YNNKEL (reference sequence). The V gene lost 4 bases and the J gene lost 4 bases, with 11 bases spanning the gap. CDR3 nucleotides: TGTGCCAGCAGCCCAGGAACAGGTAATCAGCCCCAGCATTTT. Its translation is CASSPGTGNQPQHF.

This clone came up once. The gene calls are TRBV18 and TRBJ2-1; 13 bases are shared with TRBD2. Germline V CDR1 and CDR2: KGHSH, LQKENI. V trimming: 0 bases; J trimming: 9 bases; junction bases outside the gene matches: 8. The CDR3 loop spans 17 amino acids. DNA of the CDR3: TGTGCCAGCTCACCACCCGGACTAGCGGGAGTATACGGTGAGCAGTTCTTC. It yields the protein CASSPPGLAGVYGEQFF.

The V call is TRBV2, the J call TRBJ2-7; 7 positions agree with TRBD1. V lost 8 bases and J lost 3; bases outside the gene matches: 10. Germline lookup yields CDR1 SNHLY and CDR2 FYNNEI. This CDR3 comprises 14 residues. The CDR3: CASSKLRDSYEQYF. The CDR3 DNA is TGTGCCAGCTCGAAGCTACGGGACAGCTACGAGCAGTACTTC.

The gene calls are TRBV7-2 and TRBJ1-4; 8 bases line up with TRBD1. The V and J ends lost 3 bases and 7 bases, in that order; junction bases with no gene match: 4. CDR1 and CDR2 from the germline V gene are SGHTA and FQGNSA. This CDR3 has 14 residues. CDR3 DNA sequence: TGTGCCAGCAGCTTTAACAGGGGGGGTGAAAAACTGTTTTTT. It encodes CASSFNRGGEKLFF.

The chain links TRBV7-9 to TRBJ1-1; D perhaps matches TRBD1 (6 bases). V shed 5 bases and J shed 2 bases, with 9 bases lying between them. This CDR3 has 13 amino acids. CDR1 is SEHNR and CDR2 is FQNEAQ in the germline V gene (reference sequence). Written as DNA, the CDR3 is TGTGCCAGCAGCCAGACAGGCAACACTGAAGCTTTCTTT. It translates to CASSQTGNTEAFF.

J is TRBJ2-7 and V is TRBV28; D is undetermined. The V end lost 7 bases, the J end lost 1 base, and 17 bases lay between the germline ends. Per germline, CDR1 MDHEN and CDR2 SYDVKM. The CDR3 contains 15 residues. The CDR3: CASKLGPGVSYEQYF. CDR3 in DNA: TGTGCCAGCAAGCTTGGGCCAGGTGTTTCCTACGAGCAGTACTTC.

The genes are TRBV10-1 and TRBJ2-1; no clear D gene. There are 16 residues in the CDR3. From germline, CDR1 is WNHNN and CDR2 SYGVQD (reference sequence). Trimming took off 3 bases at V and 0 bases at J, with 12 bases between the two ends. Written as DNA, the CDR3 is TGCGCCAGCAGTGACCCGACTCAAAGCTCCTACAATGAGCAGTTCTTC. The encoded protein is CASSDPTQSSYNEQFF.

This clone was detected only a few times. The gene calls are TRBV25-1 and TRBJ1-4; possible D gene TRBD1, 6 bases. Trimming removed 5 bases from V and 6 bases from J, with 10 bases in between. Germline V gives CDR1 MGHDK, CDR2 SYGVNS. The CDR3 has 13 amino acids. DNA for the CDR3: TGTGCCAGCAGTTGGCAGGGGCATGAAAAACTGTTTTTT. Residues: CASSWQGHEKLFF.

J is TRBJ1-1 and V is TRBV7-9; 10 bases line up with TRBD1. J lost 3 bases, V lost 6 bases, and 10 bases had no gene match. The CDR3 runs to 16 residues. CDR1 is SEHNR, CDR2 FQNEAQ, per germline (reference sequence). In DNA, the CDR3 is TGTGCCAGCAGTACAACCCGGGACAGGGGCGACACTGAAGCTTTCTTT. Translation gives CASSTTRDRGDTEAFF.

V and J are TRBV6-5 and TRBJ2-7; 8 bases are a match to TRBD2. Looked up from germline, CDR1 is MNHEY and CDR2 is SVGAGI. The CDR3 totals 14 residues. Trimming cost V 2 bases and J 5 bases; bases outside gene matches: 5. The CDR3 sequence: CASSYRSGGHEQYV. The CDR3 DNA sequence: TGTGCCAGCAGTTACCGCTCGGGGGGGCACGAGCAGTACGTC.

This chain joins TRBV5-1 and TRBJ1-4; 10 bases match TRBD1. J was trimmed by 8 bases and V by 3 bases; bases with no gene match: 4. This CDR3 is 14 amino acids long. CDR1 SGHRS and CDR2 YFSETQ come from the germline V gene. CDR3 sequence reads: CASSSGTGEEKLFF. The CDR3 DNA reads TGCGCCAGCAGCTCCGGGACAGGGGAGGAAAAACTGTTTTTT.

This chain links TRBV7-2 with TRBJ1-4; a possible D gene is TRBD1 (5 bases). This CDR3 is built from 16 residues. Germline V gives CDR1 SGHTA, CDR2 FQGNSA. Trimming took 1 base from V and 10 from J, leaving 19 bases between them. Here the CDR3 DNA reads TGTGCCAGCAGCTTAGGTACACGGGCAGGGTTGGGAAAACTGTTTTTT. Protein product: CASSLGTRAGLGKLFF.

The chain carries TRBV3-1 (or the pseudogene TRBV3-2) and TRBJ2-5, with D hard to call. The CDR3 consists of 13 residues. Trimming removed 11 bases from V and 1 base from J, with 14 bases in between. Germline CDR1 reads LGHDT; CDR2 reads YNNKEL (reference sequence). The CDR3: CASLADFQETQYF. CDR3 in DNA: TGTGCCTCCCTGGCGGATTTCCAAGAGACCCAGTACTTC.

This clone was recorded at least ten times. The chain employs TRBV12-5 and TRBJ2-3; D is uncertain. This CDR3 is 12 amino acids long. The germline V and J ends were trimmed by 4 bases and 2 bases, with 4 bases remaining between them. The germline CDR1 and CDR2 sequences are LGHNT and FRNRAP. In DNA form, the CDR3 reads TGTGCTAGTGGTTACTCCACAGATACGCAGTATTTT. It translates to CASGYSTDTQYF.

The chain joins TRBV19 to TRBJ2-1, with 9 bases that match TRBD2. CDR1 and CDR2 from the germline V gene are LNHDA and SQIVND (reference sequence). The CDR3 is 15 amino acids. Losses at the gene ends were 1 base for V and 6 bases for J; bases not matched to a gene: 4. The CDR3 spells CASSIGLAGLNEQFF. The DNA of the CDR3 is TGTGCCAGTAGTATAGGGCTAGCGGGACTCAATGAGCAGTTCTTC.

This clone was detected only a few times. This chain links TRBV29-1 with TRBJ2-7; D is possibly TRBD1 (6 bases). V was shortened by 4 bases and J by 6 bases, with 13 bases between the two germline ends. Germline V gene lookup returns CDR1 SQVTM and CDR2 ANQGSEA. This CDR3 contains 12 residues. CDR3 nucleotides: TGCAGCGTTGGGGCAGGGGCCTTCGAGCAGTACTTC. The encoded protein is CSVGAGAFEQYF.

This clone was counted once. Here the CDR3 reads CAWSVAGGSSYNEQFF. The DNA of the CDR3 is TGTGCCTGGAGTGTAGCGGGAGGATCATCCTACAATGAGCAGTTCTTC. This chain links TRBV30 with TRBJ2-1, with TRBD2 matching 9 bases. Germline CDR1 GTSNPN, CDR2 SVGIG (reference sequence). The CDR3 covers 16 residues. Losses at the gene ends were 0 bases for V and 1 base for J; bases not matched to a gene: 4.

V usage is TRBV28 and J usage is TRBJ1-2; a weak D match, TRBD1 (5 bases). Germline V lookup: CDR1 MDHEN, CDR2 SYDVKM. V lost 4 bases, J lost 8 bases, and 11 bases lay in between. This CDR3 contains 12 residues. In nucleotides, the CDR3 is TGTGCCAGCAGTTGGGGGGTAATGGGCTACACCTTC. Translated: CASSWGVMGYTF.

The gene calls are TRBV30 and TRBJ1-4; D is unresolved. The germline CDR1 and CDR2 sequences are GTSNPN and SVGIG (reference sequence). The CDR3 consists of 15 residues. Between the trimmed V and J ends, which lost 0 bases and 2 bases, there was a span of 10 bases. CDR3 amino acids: CAWSVRVVTNEKLFF. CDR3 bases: TGTGCCTGGAGTGTACGGGTTGTGACTAATGAAAAACTGTTTTTT.

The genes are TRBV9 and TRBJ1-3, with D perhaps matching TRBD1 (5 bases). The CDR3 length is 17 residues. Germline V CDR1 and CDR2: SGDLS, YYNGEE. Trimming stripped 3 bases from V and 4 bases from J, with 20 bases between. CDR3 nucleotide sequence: TGTGCCAGCAGCGAGAGAGTCGACAGTAGATTCGGAAACACCATATATTTT. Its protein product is CASSERVDSRFGNTIYF.